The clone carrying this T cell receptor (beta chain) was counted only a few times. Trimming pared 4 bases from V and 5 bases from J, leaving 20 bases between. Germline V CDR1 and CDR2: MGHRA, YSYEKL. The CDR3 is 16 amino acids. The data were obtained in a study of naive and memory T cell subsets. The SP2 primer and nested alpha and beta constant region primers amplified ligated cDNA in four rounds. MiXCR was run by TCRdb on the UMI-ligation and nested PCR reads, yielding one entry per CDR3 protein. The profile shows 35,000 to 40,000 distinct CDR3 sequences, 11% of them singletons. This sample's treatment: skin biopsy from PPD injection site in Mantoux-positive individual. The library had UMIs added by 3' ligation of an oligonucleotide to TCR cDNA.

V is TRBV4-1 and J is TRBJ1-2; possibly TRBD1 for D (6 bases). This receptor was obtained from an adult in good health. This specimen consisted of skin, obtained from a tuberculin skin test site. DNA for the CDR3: TGCGCCAGCAGCCTTACCGGACAGTTAAGGGGATATGGCTACACCTTC. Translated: CASSLTGQLRGYGYTF.